Listed below are T cell receptor beta chains from one sample, sequenced in a study of blood T cell repertoires in COVID-19. Produced via immunoSEQ multiplex PCR; TCRdb's table is partial and in-frame only. The sample consists of 150,000 to 200,000 clones, more than 75% of them appearing once. Specimen: peripheral blood. The receptors shown here come from a woman aged 70-85 years with COVID-19, enrolled during active disease. The CDR3 runs from the conserved cysteine through the conserved F or W. D genes are given only for firm matches. The listing skips clone size in some rows; elsewhere it reads once, few, many or a size class.

cdr3_nt: TGTGCAAGTCGCAGGGGACAGACGGGCAATCAGCCCCAGCATTTT
cdr3_aa: CASRRGQTGNQPQHF
j_call: TRBJ1-5
d_call: -
clone_size: -
v_call: TRBV12-2

cdr3_nt: TGTGCCAGCAGTGAATTACGGGGGATTGGTGGGGCCAACGTCCTGACTTTC
cdr3_aa: CASSELRGIGGANVLTF
j_call: TRBJ2-6
d_call: -
clone_size: -
v_call: TRBV2

cdr3_nt: TGTGCCAGCAGTCCCCGTGACGGGAATCAGCCCCAGCATTTT
cdr3_aa: CASSPRDGNQPQHF
j_call: TRBJ1-5
d_call: -
clone_size: -
v_call: TRBV28

cdr3_nt: TGTGCCAGCAGCCCGACAGCATACCCTTCTGGGGCCAACGTCCTGACTTTC
cdr3_aa: CASSPTAYPSGANVLTF
j_call: TRBJ2-6
d_call: -
clone_size: -
v_call: TRBV5-4

cdr3_nt: TGCAGCGTTGAAGATGTCGGAGGAGGAGAGACTGGCTACACCTTC
cdr3_aa: CSVEDVGGGETGYTF
j_call: TRBJ1-2
d_call: -
clone_size: -
v_call: TRBV29-1

cdr3_nt: TGTGCCAGCTGGGCGGGAATGGGCATTCAGTACTTC
cdr3_aa: CASWAGMGIQYF
j_call: TRBJ2-4
d_call: -
clone_size: -
v_call: TRBV28

cdr3_nt: TGTGCCATCAGTGAGTCTGGACAGAAGAACACTGAAGCTTTCTTT
cdr3_aa: CAISESGQKNTEAFF
j_call: TRBJ1-1
d_call: -
clone_size: once
v_call: TRBV10-3

cdr3_nt: TGCGCCAGCAGCCATAGACAGGACAACGAGCAGTACTTC
cdr3_aa: CASSHRQDNEQYF
j_call: TRBJ2-7
d_call: -
clone_size: few
v_call: TRBV4-1

cdr3_nt: TGCGCCAGCAGCGTAGCTAGCGGGAGAATGTACGAGCAGTACTTC
cdr3_aa: CASSVASGRMYEQYF
j_call: TRBJ2-7
d_call: TRBD2
clone_size: -
v_call: TRBV5-1

cdr3_nt: TGTGCCAGCAGCTCGGGACAGGCTAATTCACCCCTCCACTTT
cdr3_aa: CASSSGQANSPLHF
j_call: TRBJ1-6
d_call: TRBD1
clone_size: -
v_call: TRBV5-4

cdr3_nt: TGTGCCAGCAGTTTATCGGGGCCAGGGACTGGGAGTGAAAAACTGTTTTTT
cdr3_aa: CASSLSGPGTGSEKLFF
j_call: TRBJ1-4
d_call: -
clone_size: few
v_call: TRBV27

cdr3_nt: TGCGCCAGCAGTCAACCCCCCGCCCTAGCGGGGAATCCCTACGAGCAGTACTTC
cdr3_aa: CASSQPPALAGNPYEQYF
j_call: TRBJ2-7
d_call: TRBD2
clone_size: -
v_call: TRBV23-1

cdr3_nt: TGTGCCTGGAGTAGGGGGCCGGAGACCCAGTACTTC
cdr3_aa: CAWSRGPETQYF
j_call: TRBJ2-5
d_call: TRBD1
clone_size: -
v_call: TRBV30

cdr3_nt: TGTGCCAGCAGTTTTACTGCCGGGAACTATGGCTACACCTTC
cdr3_aa: CASSFTAGNYGYTF
j_call: TRBJ1-2
d_call: -
clone_size: -
v_call: TRBV28

cdr3_nt: TGTGCCAGCCGAGACGGGGTTCAGTATGGCTACACCTTC
cdr3_aa: CASRDGVQYGYTF
j_call: TRBJ1-2
d_call: -
clone_size: -
v_call: TRBV27

cdr3_nt: TGTGCCAGCACCATCGACAGCAGCTCTGGAAACACCATATATTTT
cdr3_aa: CASTIDSSSGNTIYF
j_call: TRBJ1-3
d_call: -
clone_size: -
v_call: TRBV9

cdr3_nt: TGCAGCGTTGAAGATTCGGGACAGGGATCCTACGAGCAGTACTTC
cdr3_aa: CSVEDSGQGSYEQYF
j_call: TRBJ2-7
d_call: TRBD1
clone_size: -
v_call: TRBV29-1

cdr3_nt: TGTGCCAGCAGTTTCAGGGTGACTGGCTACACCTTC
cdr3_aa: CASSFRVTGYTF
j_call: TRBJ1-2
d_call: -
clone_size: -
v_call: TRBV12-3/TRBV12-4

cdr3_nt: TGTGCCACCAGGGGGGGGCTAGCAACCGGGGAGCTGTTTTTT
cdr3_aa: CATRGGLATGELFF
j_call: TRBJ2-2
d_call: -
clone_size: -
v_call: TRBV28

cdr3_nt: TGTGCCAGCAGTCCAAACCGGGACACCCCCTACGAGCAGTACTTC
cdr3_aa: CASSPNRDTPYEQYF
j_call: TRBJ2-7
d_call: -
clone_size: -
v_call: TRBV27

cdr3_nt: TGTGCCAGCAGTTACGACGGGAGTCGGAATGAGCAGTTCTTC
cdr3_aa: CASSYDGSRNEQFF
j_call: TRBJ2-1
d_call: -
clone_size: -
v_call: TRBV6-5

cdr3_nt: TGTGCCAGCAGCCTACAGGGGGTTGGAAACACCATATATTTT
cdr3_aa: CASSLQGVGNTIYF
j_call: TRBJ1-3
d_call: TRBD1
clone_size: few
v_call: TRBV13

cdr3_nt: TGTGCCAGCAGGTACTACTCGAGCGAGACCCAGTACTTC
cdr3_aa: CASRYYSSETQYF
j_call: TRBJ2-5
d_call: -
clone_size: -
v_call: TRBV11-1

cdr3_nt: TGTGCCAGCAGCTTGGAACAGGGGCGAAATTCACCCCTCCACTTT
cdr3_aa: CASSLEQGRNSPLHF
j_call: TRBJ1-6
d_call: TRBD1
clone_size: -
v_call: TRBV5-4

cdr3_nt: TGTGCCAGCTCACGAACAGTGAACACTGAAGCTTTCTTT
cdr3_aa: CASSRTVNTEAFF
j_call: TRBJ1-1
d_call: -
clone_size: -
v_call: TRBV18

cdr3_nt: TGTGCCAGTACTCCAGGGAGGGCCCCCGGGAACTATGGCTACACCTTC
cdr3_aa: CASTPGRAPGNYGYTF
j_call: TRBJ1-2
d_call: -
clone_size: -
v_call: TRBV19

cdr3_nt: TGCGCCAGCAGCCAAGATCGAACAGGGTCCTACAATGAGCAGTTCTTC
cdr3_aa: CASSQDRTGSYNEQFF
j_call: TRBJ2-1
d_call: -
clone_size: -
v_call: TRBV4-3

cdr3_nt: TGTGCCAGCAGCTTAGACAGGACCTATGGCTACACCTTC
cdr3_aa: CASSLDRTYGYTF
j_call: TRBJ1-2
d_call: -
clone_size: -
v_call: TRBV11-1

cdr3_nt: TGTGCCAGCAGCCAAGGGACAGGGTCTACTGAAGCTTTCTTT
cdr3_aa: CASSQGTGSTEAFF
j_call: TRBJ1-1
d_call: TRBD1
clone_size: -
v_call: TRBV14

cdr3_nt: TGTGCCACCCTAGCTTGGGGCACAGATACGCAGTATTTT
cdr3_aa: CATLAWGTDTQYF
j_call: TRBJ2-3
d_call: -
clone_size: -
v_call: TRBV6-5

cdr3_nt: TGTGCCAGCAGCCCAGACAGGAGCTCTGGGGCCAACGTCCTGACTTTC
cdr3_aa: CASSPDRSSGANVLTF
j_call: TRBJ2-6
d_call: -
clone_size: -
v_call: TRBV7-2

cdr3_nt: TGCGCCAGCAGCTTGGGTATCGGGACTACTCTTGGGGAGACCCAGTACTTC
cdr3_aa: CASSLGIGTTLGETQYF
j_call: TRBJ2-5
d_call: TRBD2
clone_size: -
v_call: TRBV5-1

cdr3_nt: TGTACCAGCAGCCACGACAGGAATGAGCAGTTCTTC
cdr3_aa: CTSSHDRNEQFF
j_call: TRBJ2-1
d_call: -
clone_size: once
v_call: TRBV14

cdr3_nt: TGTGCCAGCAGATCGAGGACAGGAAATGAAAAACTGTTTTTT
cdr3_aa: CASRSRTGNEKLFF
j_call: TRBJ1-4
d_call: TRBD1
clone_size: -
v_call: TRBV4-2

cdr3_nt: TGTGCCAGCAGAAGGGGCAATGAAAAACTGTTTTTT
cdr3_aa: CASRRGNEKLFF
j_call: TRBJ1-4
d_call: -
clone_size: -
v_call: TRBV6-5

cdr3_nt: TGTGCCATCAGTGAGTCCAGAAGCTATGGCTACACCTTC
cdr3_aa: CAISESRSYGYTF
j_call: TRBJ1-2
d_call: -
clone_size: -
v_call: TRBV10-3

cdr3_nt: TGTGCCAGCAGTGCCGGGACAGGGGATGGCTACACCTTC
cdr3_aa: CASSAGTGDGYTF
j_call: TRBJ1-2
d_call: TRBD1
clone_size: -
v_call: TRBV2

cdr3_nt: TGTGCCAGCAGCCTGGGACAGGGAGAGACCCAGTACTTC
cdr3_aa: CASSLGQGETQYF
j_call: TRBJ2-5
d_call: TRBD1
clone_size: -
v_call: TRBV9

cdr3_nt: TGTGCCAGCACCTCCTCATTGGGGGGAGTGTATGGCTACACCTTC
cdr3_aa: CASTSSLGGVYGYTF
j_call: TRBJ1-2
d_call: -
clone_size: -
v_call: TRBV28

cdr3_nt: TGTGCCAGCAGCTCCGGGACTAGTGGCGCAGATACGCAGTATTTT
cdr3_aa: CASSSGTSGADTQYF
j_call: TRBJ2-3
d_call: TRBD2
clone_size: -
v_call: TRBV7-3

cdr3_nt: TGTGCCAGCAGCTTGTTTCCAGGGGAGGGTGAAAAACTGTTTTTT
cdr3_aa: CASSLFPGEGEKLFF
j_call: TRBJ1-4
d_call: -
clone_size: -
v_call: TRBV5-6

cdr3_nt: TGTGCCAGCAGCTTACGCGAGTTTACCGGGGAGCTGTTTTTT
cdr3_aa: CASSLREFTGELFF
j_call: TRBJ2-2
d_call: -
clone_size: -
v_call: TRBV7-9

cdr3_nt: TGTGCCTGGAGTGTAGGGGGGACAGACGGCTACACCTTC
cdr3_aa: CAWSVGGTDGYTF
j_call: TRBJ1-2
d_call: TRBD1
clone_size: -
v_call: TRBV30

cdr3_nt: TGCGCCAGCAGCCAAGACGGGGACACGTTCTCTGGAAACACCATATATTTT
cdr3_aa: CASSQDGDTFSGNTIYF
j_call: TRBJ1-3
d_call: -
clone_size: few
v_call: TRBV4-1

cdr3_nt: TGTGCCAGCAGTTTAGGGCAGTACGAGCAGTACTTC
cdr3_aa: CASSLGQYEQYF
j_call: TRBJ2-7
d_call: -
clone_size: -
v_call: TRBV12-3/TRBV12-4

cdr3_nt: TGTGCCAGCAGTTTACCTCCAGATACGCAGTATTTT
cdr3_aa: CASSLPPDTQYF
j_call: TRBJ2-3
d_call: -
clone_size: -
v_call: TRBV12-3/TRBV12-4